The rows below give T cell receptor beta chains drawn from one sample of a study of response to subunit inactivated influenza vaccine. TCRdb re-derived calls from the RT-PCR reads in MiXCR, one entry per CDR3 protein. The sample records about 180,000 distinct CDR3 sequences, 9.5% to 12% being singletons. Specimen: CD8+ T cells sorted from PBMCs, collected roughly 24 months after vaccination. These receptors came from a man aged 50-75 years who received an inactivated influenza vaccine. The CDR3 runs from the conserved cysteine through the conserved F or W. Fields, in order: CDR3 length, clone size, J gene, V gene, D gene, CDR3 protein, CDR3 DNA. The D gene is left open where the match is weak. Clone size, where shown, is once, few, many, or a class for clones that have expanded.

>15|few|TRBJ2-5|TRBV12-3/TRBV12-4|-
CASSLGRGQQETQYF
TGTGCCAGCAGTTTAGGTCGGGGACAACAAGAGACCCAGTACTTC
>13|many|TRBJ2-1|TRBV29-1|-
CSVEDPGYNEQFF
TGCAGCGTTGAGGACCCAGGGTACAATGAGCAGTTCTTC
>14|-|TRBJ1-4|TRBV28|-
CASSPPLAHEKLFF
TGTGCCAGCAGTCCCCCCTTGGCCCACGAAAAACTGTTTTTT
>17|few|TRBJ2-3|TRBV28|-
CASSLKLGGKSTDTQYF
TGTGCCAGCAGTTTAAAGCTTGGCGGGAAGAGCACAGATACGCAGTATTTT
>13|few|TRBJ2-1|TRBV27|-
CASSLISGEKQFF
TGTGCCAGCAGTTTAATCTCTGGGGAGAAGCAGTTCTTC
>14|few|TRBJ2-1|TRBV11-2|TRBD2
CASSLTSGGYEQFF
TGTGCCAGCAGCTTGACTAGCGGGGGTTATGAGCAGTTCTTC
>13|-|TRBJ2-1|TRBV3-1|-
CASSQGLINEQFF
TGTGCCAGCAGCCAGGGACTTATCAATGAGCAGTTCTTC
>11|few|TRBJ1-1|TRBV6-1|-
CASRQETEAFF
TGTGCCAGCAGACAGGAGACTGAAGCTTTCTTT
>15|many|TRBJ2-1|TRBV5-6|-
CASSSMDSSYNEQFF
TGTGCCAGCAGCTCCATGGACAGCTCCTACAATGAGCAGTTCTTC
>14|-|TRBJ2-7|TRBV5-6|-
CASTNSARAYEQYF
TGTGCCAGCACCAACAGCGCCCGAGCCTACGAGCAGTACTTC
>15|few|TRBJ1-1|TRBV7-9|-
CASSSPGHRNTEAFF
TGTGCCAGCAGCTCCCCGGGACACCGTAACACTGAAGCTTTCTTT
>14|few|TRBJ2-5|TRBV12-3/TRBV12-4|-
CASSPGGAWETQYF
TGTGCCAGCAGCCCGGGTGGGGCCTGGGAGACCCAGTACTTC
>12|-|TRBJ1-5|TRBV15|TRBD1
CATRQGNQPQHF
TGTGCCACCAGACAGGGGAATCAGCCCCAGCATTTT
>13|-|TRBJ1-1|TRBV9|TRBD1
CASSAEWDREAFF
TGTGCCAGCAGCGCAGAGTGGGACAGGGAAGCTTTCTTT
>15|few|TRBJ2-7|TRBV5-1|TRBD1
CASSLTGTVAYEQYF
TGCGCCAGCAGTCTGACAGGGACGGTGGCCTACGAGCAGTACTTC
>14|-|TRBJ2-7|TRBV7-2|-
CASSFVGTAYEQYF
TGTGCCAGCAGCTTCGTCGGGACCGCGTACGAGCAGTACTTC
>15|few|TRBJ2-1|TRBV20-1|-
CSAPRKGLPNNEQFF
TGCAGTGCCCCGAGGAAAGGACTTCCTAACAATGAGCAGTTCTTC
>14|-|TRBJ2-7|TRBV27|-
CASSFRGGSYEQYF
TGTGCCAGCAGTTTTAGGGGGGGGTCCTACGAGCAGTACTTC